This T cell receptor (beta chain) is drawn from a study of T cell changes during pregnancy in multiple sclerosis. Germline V gives CDR1 MNHNS, CDR2 SASEGT. The CDR3 is 15 amino acids. After removal of 1 base from V and 7 bases from J, the junction contained 3 bases not matched to a gene. This clone was counted between two and nine times. Here immunoSEQ multiplex PCR was the method, and the copy in TCRdb shows in-frame clones only, minus some. The table includes some 10,000 clones, 83% detected once. The chain carries TRBV6-1 and TRBJ2-1; TRBD2 aligns across 11 bases. The receptor was isolated from a female donor in good health, enrolled as a control in a pregnancy study. Sequenced here: CD8+ T cells from peripheral blood mononuclear cells, sampled in the third trimester of pregnancy. The CDR3 coding sequence is TGTGCCAGCAGTGAAGACGCTAGCGGGGGGAATGAGCAGTTCTTC. It codes for CASSEDASGGNEQFF.